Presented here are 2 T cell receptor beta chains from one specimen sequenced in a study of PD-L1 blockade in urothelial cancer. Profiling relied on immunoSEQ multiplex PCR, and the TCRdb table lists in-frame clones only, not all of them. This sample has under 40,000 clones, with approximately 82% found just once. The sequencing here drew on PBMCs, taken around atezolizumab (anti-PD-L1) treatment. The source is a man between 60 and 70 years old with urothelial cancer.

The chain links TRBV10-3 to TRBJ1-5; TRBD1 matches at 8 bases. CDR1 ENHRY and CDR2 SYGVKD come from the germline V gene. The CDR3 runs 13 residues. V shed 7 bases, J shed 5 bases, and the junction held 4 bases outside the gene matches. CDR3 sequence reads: CAIKDRDHQPQHF. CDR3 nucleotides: TGTGCCATCAAGGACAGGGACCATCAGCCCCAGCATTTT.

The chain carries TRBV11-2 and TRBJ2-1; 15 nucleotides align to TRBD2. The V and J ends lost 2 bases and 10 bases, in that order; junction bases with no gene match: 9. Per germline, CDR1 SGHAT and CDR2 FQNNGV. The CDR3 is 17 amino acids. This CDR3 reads CASSLIVGLAGGEEQFF. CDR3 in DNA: TGTGCCAGCAGCTTAATCGTGGGACTAGCGGGAGGTGAAGAGCAGTTCTTC.